This entry describes one T cell receptor (beta chain). The antigen remains undetermined. V lost 1 base and J lost 9, with 23 bases in between. The CDR3 contains 16 residues. Germline V gene sequence: CDR1 SGHRS, CDR2 YFSETQ. This sample was taken from a study of OX40 agonist ivuxolimab in advanced cancers. Study conclusions and caveats: Low normalized clonal expansion also occurred in some nonresponding patients. At 0.1 to 3.0 mg/kg, clonal expansion of CD4+ and CD8+ blood T cells had occurred by week 6. The mean number of expanded clones was higher in CD8+ T cells than in CD4+.

Only in-frame clones appear in the TCRdb table, and some are missing; sequencing was by immunoSEQ multiplex PCR. In the table there are about 30,000 clones, roughly 84% of which are singletons. Sequenced material: CD4+ or CD8+ T cells sorted from blood, taken in a trial of the OX40 agonist ivuxolimab. This chain joins TRBV5-1 and TRBJ2-7; weak D call: TRBD1 (6 bases). The receptor was isolated from an adult with an advanced solid tumor such as melanoma, head and neck, liver or kidney cancer. CDR3 residues: CASSLNPGVNGRVQYF. CDR3 in DNA: TGCGCCAGCAGCTTGAACCCAGGGGTTAACGGTCGTGTGCAGTACTTC.